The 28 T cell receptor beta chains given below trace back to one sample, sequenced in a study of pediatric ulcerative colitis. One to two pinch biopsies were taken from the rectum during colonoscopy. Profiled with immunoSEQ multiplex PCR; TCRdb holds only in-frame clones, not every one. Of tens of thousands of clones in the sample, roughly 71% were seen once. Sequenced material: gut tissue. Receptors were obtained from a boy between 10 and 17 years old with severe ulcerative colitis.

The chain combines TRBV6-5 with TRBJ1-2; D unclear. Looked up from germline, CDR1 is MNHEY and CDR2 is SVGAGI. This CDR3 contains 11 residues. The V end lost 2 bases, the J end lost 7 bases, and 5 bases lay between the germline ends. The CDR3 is CASSYGGGYTF. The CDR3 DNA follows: TGTGCCAGCAGTTACGGTGGTGGCTACACCTTC.

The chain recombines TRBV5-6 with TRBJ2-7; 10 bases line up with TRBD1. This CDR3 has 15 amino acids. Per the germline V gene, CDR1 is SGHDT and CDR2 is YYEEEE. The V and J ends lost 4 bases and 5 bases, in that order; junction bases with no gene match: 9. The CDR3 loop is CASSPLGQGGHEQYF. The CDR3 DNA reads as TGTGCCAGCAGCCCCCTAGGACAGGGGGGACACGAGCAGTACTTC. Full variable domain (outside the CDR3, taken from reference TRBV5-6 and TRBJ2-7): DAGVTQSPTHLIKTRGQQVTLRCSPKSGHDTVSWYQQALGQGPQFIFQYYEEEERQRGNFPDRFSGHQFPNYSSELNVNALLLGDSALYLCASSPLGQGGHEQYFGPGTRLTVT.

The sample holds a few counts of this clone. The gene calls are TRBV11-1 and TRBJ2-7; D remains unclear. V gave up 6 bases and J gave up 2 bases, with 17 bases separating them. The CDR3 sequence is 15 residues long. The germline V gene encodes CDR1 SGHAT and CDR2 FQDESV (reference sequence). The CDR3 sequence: CASRHTAPGPYEQYF. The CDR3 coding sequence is TGTGCCAGCAGACATACGGCCCCCGGCCCCTACGAGCAGTACTTC.

The CDR3 DNA sequence: TGTGCCAGCAGTTTGGTCAGGGGAGGAAGCAATCAGCCCCAGCATTTT. Encoded protein: CASSLVRGGSNQPQHF. The chain recombines TRBV28 with TRBJ1-5; possibly TRBD1 for D (6 bases). In germline, CDR1 is MDHEN, CDR2 SYDVKM. The CDR3 sequence is 16 residues long. Deletions cut 3 bases from V and 1 base from J, with 13 bases between.

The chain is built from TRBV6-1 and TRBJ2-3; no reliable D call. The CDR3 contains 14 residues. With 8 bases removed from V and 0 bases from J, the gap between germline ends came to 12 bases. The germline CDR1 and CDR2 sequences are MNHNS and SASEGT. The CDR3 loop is CASLDYASTDTQYF. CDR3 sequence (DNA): TGTGCCAGCCTAGATTACGCTAGCACAGATACGCAGTATTTT.

The CDR3 sequence is CASSYGNAYYGYTF. As DNA, the CDR3 is TGTGCCAGCAGTTACGGGAACGCTTACTATGGCTACACCTTC. This chain connects TRBV6-5 to TRBJ1-2; D unresolved. Trimming took off 2 bases at V and 3 bases at J, with 10 bases between the two ends. Per germline, CDR1 MNHEY and CDR2 SVGAGI. This CDR3 region has 14 residues.

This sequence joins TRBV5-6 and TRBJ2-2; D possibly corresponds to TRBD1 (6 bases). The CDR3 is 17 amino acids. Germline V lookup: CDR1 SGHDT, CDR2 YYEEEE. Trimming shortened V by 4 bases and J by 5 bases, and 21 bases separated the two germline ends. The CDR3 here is CASSLDLSGTMTGELFF. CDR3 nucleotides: TGTGCCAGCAGCCTGGACCTCTCCGGGACAATGACCGGGGAGCTGTTTTTT. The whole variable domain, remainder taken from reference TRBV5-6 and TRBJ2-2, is DAGVTQSPTHLIKTRGQQVTLRCSPKSGHDTVSWYQQALGQGPQFIFQYYEEEERQRGNFPDRFSGHQFPNYSSELNVNALLLGDSALYLCASSLDLSGTMTGELFFGEGSRLTVL.

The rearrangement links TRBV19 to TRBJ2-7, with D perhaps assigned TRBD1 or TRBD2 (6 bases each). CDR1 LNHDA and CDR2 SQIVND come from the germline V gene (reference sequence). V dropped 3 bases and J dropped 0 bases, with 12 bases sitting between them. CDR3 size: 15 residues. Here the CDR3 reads CASSIRGGPSYEQYF. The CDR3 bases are TGTGCCAGTAGTATTCGTGGGGGGCCCTCCTACGAGCAGTACTTC.

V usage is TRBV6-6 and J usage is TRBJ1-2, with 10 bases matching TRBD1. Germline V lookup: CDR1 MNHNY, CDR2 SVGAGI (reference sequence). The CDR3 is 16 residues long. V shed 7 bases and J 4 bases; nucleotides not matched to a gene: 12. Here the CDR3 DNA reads TGTGCCAGCAACAACGGCAGGACAGGGGGTAGCTATGGCTACACCTTC. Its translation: CASNNGRTGGSYGYTF.

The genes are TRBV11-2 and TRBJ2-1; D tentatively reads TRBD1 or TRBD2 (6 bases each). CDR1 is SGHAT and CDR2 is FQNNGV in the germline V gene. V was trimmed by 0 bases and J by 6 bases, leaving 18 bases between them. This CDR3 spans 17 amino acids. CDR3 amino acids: CASSLDVGGPAPNEQFF. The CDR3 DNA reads TGTGCCAGCAGCTTAGACGTGGGGGGCCCCGCGCCCAATGAGCAGTTCTTC.

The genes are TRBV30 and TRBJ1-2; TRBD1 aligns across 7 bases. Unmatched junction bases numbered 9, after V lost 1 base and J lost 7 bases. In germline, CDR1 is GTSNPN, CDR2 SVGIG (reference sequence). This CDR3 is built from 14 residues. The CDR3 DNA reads TGTGCCTGGAGTGCCCAGGGGGGATCGCCTGGCTACACCTTC. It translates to CAWSAQGGSPGYTF.

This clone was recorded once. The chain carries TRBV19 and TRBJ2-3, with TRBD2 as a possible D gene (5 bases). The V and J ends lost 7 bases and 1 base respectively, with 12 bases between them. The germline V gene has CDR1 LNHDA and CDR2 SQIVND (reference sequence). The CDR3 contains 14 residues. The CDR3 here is CASNRNGGTDTQYF. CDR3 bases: TGTGCCAGTAATCGGAACGGGGGCACAGATACGCAGTATTTT. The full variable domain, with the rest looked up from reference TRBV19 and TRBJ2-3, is DGGITQSPKYLFRKEGQNVTLSCEQNLNHDAMYWYRQDPGQGLRLIYYSQIVNDFQKGDIAEGYSVSREKKESFPLTVTSAQKNPTAFYLCASNRNGGTDTQYFGPGTRLTVL.

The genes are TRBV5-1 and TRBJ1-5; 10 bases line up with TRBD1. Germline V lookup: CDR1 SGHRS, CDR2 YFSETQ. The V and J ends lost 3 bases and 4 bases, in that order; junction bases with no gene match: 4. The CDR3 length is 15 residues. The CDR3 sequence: CASSSGTGDNQPQHF. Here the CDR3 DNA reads TGCGCCAGCAGCTCCGGGACAGGGGATAATCAGCCCCAGCATTTT.

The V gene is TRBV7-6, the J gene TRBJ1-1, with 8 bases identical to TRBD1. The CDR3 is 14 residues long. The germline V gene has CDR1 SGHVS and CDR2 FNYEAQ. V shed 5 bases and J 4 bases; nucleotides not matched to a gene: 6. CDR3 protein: CASSPGQGATEAFF. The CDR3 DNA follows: TGTGCCAGCAGCCCCGGACAGGGAGCCACTGAAGCTTTCTTT.

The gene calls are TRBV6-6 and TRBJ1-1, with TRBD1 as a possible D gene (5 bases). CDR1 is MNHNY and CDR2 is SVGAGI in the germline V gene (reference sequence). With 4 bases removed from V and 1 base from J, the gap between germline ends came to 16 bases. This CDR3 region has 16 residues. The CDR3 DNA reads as TGTGCCAGCAGTTCGGTCGACGGCCAGGGGAACACTGAAGCTTTCTTT. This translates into CASSSVDGQGNTEAFF.

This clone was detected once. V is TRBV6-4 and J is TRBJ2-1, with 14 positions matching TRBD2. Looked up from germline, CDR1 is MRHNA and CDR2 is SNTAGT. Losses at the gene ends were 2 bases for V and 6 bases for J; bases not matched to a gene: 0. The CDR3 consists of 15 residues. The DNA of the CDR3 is TGTGCCAGCAGTGACGGGACTAGCGGGGGCAATGAGCAGTTCTTC. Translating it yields CASSDGTSGGNEQFF.

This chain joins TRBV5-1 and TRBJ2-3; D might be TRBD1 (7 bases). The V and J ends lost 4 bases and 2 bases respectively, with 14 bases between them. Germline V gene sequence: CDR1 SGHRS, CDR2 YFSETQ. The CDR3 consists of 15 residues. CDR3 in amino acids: CASSAGQKNTDTQYF. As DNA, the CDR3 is TGCGCCAGCAGCGCGGGACAGAAAAACACAGATACGCAGTATTTT.

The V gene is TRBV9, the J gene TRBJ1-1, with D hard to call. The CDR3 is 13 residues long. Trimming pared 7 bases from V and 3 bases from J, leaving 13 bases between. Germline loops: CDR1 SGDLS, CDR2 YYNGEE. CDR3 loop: CASGPRGDTEAFF. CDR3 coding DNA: TGTGCCAGCGGCCCCCGGGGAGACACTGAAGCTTTCTTT.

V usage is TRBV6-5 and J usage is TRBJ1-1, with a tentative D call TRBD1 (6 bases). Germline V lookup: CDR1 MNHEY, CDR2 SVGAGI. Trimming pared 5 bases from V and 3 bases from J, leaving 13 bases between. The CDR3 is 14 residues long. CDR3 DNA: TGTGCCAGCAGTACAATCCAGGGGTACACTGAAGCTTTCTTT. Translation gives CASSTIQGYTEAFF.

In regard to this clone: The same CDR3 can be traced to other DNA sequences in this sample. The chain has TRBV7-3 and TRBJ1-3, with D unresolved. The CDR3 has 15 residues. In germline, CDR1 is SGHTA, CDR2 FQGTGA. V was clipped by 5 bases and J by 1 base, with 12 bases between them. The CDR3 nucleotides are TGTGCCAGCAGCCCCGGACGGAATTCTGGAAACACCATATATTTT. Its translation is CASSPGRNSGNTIYF.

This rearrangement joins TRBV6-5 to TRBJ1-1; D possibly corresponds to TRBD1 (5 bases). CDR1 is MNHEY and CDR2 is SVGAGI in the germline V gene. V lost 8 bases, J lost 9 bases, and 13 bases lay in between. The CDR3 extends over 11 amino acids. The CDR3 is CASRRGEKAFF. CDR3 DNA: TGTGCCAGCCGACGGGGGGAGAAAGCTTTCTTT.

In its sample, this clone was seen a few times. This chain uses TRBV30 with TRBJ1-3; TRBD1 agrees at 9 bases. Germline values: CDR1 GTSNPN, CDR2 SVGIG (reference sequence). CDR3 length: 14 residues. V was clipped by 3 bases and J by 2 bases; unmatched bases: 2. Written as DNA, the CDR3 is TGTGCCTGGAGCCGGACAGGGGCTGGAAACACCATATATTTT. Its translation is CAWSRTGAGNTIYF. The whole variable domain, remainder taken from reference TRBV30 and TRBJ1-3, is SQTIHQWPATLVQPVGSPLSLECTVEGTSNPNLYWYRQAAGRGLQLLFYSVGIGQISSEVPQNLSASRPQDRQFILSSKKLLLSDSGFYLCAWSRTGAGNTIYFGEGSWLTVV.

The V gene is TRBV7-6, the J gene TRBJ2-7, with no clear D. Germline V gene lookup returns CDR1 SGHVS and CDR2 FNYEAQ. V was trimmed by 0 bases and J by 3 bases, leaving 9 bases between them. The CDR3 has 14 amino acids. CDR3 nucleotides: TGTGCCAGCAGCTTAGCGGGCCTAGACTACGAGCAGTACTTC. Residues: CASSLAGLDYEQYF.

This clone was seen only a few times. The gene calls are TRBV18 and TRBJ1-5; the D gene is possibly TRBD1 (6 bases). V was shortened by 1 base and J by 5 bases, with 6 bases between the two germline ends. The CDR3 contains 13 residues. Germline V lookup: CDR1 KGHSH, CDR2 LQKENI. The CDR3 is CASSPQGDQPQHF. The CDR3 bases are TGTGCCAGCTCACCACAGGGGGATCAGCCCCAGCATTTT.

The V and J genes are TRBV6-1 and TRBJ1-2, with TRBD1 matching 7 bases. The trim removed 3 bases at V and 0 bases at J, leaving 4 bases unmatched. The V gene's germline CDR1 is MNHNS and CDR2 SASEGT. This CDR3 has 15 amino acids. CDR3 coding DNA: TGTGCCAGCAGTGATTACAGGGGAGCTAACTATGGCTACACCTTC. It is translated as CASSDYRGANYGYTF.

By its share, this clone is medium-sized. CDR3 sequence: CASSISHSTHNSPLHF. CDR3 in DNA: TGTGCCAGTAGTATCAGTCACAGCACTCACAATTCACCCCTCCACTTT. The chain is built from TRBV19 and TRBJ1-6; no reliable D call. From germline, CDR1 is LNHDA and CDR2 SQIVND (reference sequence). V was pared by 3 bases and J by 7 bases, with 16 bases between. CDR3 size: 16 residues.

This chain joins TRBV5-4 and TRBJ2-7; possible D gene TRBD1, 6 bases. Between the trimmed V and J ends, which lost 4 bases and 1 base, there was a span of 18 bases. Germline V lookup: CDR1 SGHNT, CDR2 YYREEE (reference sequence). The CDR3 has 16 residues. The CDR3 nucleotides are TGTGCCAGCAGCACCGGGACACTTAAGACGTCCTACGAGCAGTACTTC. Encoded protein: CASSTGTLKTSYEQYF.

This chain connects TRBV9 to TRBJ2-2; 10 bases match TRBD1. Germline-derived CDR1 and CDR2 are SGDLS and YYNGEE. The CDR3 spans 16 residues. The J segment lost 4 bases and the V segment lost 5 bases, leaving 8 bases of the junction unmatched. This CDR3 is CASRPGQGPSTGELFF. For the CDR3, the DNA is TGTGCCAGCAGACCGGGACAGGGGCCTTCCACCGGGGAGCTGTTTTTT.